The subject of this entry is one T cell receptor (beta chain). PCR amplification relied on 60 Vbeta primers (plus 13 Jbeta primers). Clones were read by immunoSEQ multiplex PCR, and TCRdb kept only the in-frame ones, dropping some. The sample shows around 80,000 clones, over 70% of them seen only once. Per the germline V gene, CDR1 is SGHVS and CDR2 is FQNEAQ. There are 16 residues in the CDR3. V trimming: 5 bases; J trimming: 0 bases; junction bases outside the gene matches: 7. These data belong to a study of cytomegalovirus exposure and HLA in healthy donors. Study-wide background: Unique TCR beta sequences numbering about 100 million came from 150 million to 200 million T cells in an earlier analysis.

Sequencing was done on a sample of PBMCs. The receptor's source is a man in his forties or fifties in good health and CMV-seropositive. This sequence joins TRBV7-8 and TRBJ1-5, with 7 bases aligning to TRBD1. CDR3 sequence reads: CASSKETGFSNQPQHF. For the CDR3, the DNA is TGTGCCAGCAGCAAAGAGACAGGGTTTAGCAATCAGCCCCAGCATTTT. Together with reference TRBV7-8 and TRBJ1-5, the CDR3 gives the full variable domain: GAGVSQSPRYKVAKRGQDVALRCDPISGHVSLFWYQQALGQGPEFLTYFQNEAQLDKSGLPSDRFFAERPEGSVSTLKIQRTQQEDSAVYLCASSKETGFSNQPQHFGDGTRLSIL.